This T cell receptor (beta chain) comes out of a study of graft-versus-host responses after intestinal transplantation. About the study: Isolated intestinal, liver-intestinal, or multivisceral transplants were what recipients had.

Clones were read by immunoSEQ multiplex PCR, and TCRdb kept only the in-frame ones, dropping some. Of around 100,000 clones in the sample, 85% to 95% are singletons; the top ten hold 0.2% to 0.25%. This CDR3 contains 13 residues. Trimming pared 5 bases from V and 7 bases from J, leaving 14 bases between. Per the germline V gene, CDR1 is SGHAT and CDR2 is FQNNGV. As to this clone: Its specificity is unknown.

V and J are TRBV11-2 and TRBJ1-2; TRBD1 is a possible D gene (5 bases). The source of this sequence is a human donor who was the organ donor for an intestinal transplant. The starting material was unstimulated CD4+ T cells sorted from spleen or lymph node cells, obtained before transplant. The CDR3: CASSRGGEGGYTF. In DNA form, the CDR3 reads TGTGCCAGCAGCCGTGGGGGGGAAGGTGGCTACACCTTC.